Each of the 22 T cell receptor beta chains below was sequenced from the same sample in a study of cytomegalovirus exposure and HLA in healthy donors. The data were produced by immunoSEQ multiplex PCR, yet TCRdb's version contains in-frame clones alone and is incomplete. This sample carries tens of thousands of clones, over 80% of them seen once, and the ten largest clones take about 3%. The sequenced sample consisted of PBMCs. The origin of the receptors is a man aged 18-30 years in good health and CMV-seronegative.

The J gene is TRBJ1-5, the V gene TRBV6-4; 7 nucleotides agree with TRBD1. The junction had 1 base not matched to a gene; V was cut back by 2 bases and J by 6 bases. There are 13 residues in the CDR3. Per germline, CDR1 MRHNA and CDR2 SNTAGT. CDR3 coding DNA: TGTGCCAGCAGTGACCAGGGGGGTCAGCCCCAGCATTTT. This gives the protein CASSDQGGQPQHF.

This rearrangement joins TRBV11-3 to TRBJ2-2; tentatively, D is TRBD2 (5 bases). V lost 5 bases and J 0 bases, leaving 10 bases between the germline ends. The CDR3 length is 15 residues. Germline V CDR1 and CDR2: SGHNT, YENEEA. In DNA form, the CDR3 reads TGTGCCAGCAGCCCCGACGGGACGAACACCGGGGAGCTGTTTTTT. Amino acids: CASSPDGTNTGELFF. Complete variable domain (other parts from reference TRBV11-3 and TRBJ2-2): EAGVVQSPRYKIIEKKQPVAFWCNPISGHNTLYWYLQNLGQGPELLIRYENEEAVDDSQLPKDRFSAERLKGVDSTLKIQPAELGDSAVYLCASSPDGTNTGELFFGEGSRLTVL.

The chain carries TRBV7-9 and TRBJ1-1; 9 bases align to TRBD1. Germline lookup yields CDR1 SEHNR and CDR2 FQNEAQ (reference sequence). The CDR3 runs 14 residues. Germline trimming cut 1 base from V and 5 bases from J; bases unmatched to any gene: 2. CDR3 region: CASSLGGQGTEAFF. The CDR3 region has the DNA TGTGCCAGCAGCTTAGGCGGACAGGGGACTGAAGCTTTCTTT.

J is TRBJ2-3 and V is TRBV13; perhaps TRBD2 as D (5 bases). CDR3 size: 14 residues. Germline CDR1 PRHDT, CDR2 FYEKMQ (reference sequence). The germline V and J ends were trimmed by 0 bases and 7 bases, with 11 bases remaining between them. This CDR3 is CASSLGLELNTQYF. The CDR3 DNA is TGTGCCAGCAGCTTAGGACTAGAACTAAATACGCAGTATTTT.

V is TRBV9 and J is TRBJ2-1; the D gene is possibly TRBD2 (5 bases). This CDR3 has 14 residues. V was trimmed by 3 bases and J by 4 bases, leaving 11 bases between them. CDR1 and CDR2 (germline): SGDLS, YYNGEE. DNA for the CDR3: TGTGCCAGCAGCGCCCGGGATTTTTACAATGAGCAGTTCTTC. It specifies CASSARDFYNEQFF.

This clone was seen a few times. The chain uses TRBV2 and TRBJ2-2, with D maybe TRBD1 (5 bases). Germline CDR1 SNHLY, CDR2 FYNNEI. This CDR3 is built from 15 residues. With 6 bases removed from V and 4 bases from J, the gap between germline ends came to 15 bases. CDR3 residues: CASSVQGPGTGELFF. The CDR3 coding sequence is TGTGCCAGCAGCGTCCAGGGCCCCGGCACCGGGGAGCTGTTTTTT.

The chain employs TRBV27 and TRBJ2-1, with 16 positions matching TRBD2. Germline V gene lookup returns CDR1 MNHEY and CDR2 SMNVEV (reference sequence). The V and J ends lost 0 bases and 2 bases, in that order; junction bases with no gene match: 1. The CDR3 has 18 amino acids. CDR3 sequence reads: CASSLSGTSGRAYNEQFF. CDR3 nucleotides: TGTGCCAGCAGTTTATCTGGGACTAGCGGGAGGGCCTACAATGAGCAGTTCTTC.

This chain's CDR3 is CASSFHYRGDLGVKLNEQFF. CDR3 in DNA: TGTGCCAGCAGTTTTCATTACAGGGGTGACCTAGGGGTGAAACTCAATGAGCAGTTCTTC. The rearrangement links TRBV28 to TRBJ2-1, with 7 positions matching TRBD1. The V gene end was trimmed by 3 bases and the J gene end by 6 bases; junction bases not matched to a gene: 23. The CDR3 spans 20 residues. CDR1 is MDHEN and CDR2 is SYDVKM in the germline V gene.

The V gene is TRBV5-1, the J gene TRBJ2-7; TRBD2 matches 12 bases. Germline CDR1 and CDR2: SGHRS and YFSETQ. After removal of 3 bases from V and 7 bases from J, the junction contained 8 bases not matched to a gene. CDR3 size: 15 residues. CDR3 nucleotides: TGCGCCAGCAGCTCCCTAGCGGGAGGGGCCGAAGAGCAGTACTTC. This gives the protein CASSSLAGGAEEQYF.

The V and J genes are TRBV28 and TRBJ2-3, with 7 positions matching TRBD2. The CDR3 contains 16 residues. Germline V CDR1 and CDR2: MDHEN, SYDVKM. V was pared by 3 bases and J by 0 bases, with 6 bases of the junction left unmatched. The CDR3 spells CASSFTGGLSTDTQYF. DNA of the CDR3: TGTGCCAGCAGTTTCACGGGGGGTCTAAGCACAGATACGCAGTATTTT.

The V and J genes are TRBV6-1 and TRBJ2-7; 7 bases match TRBD1. The length of the CDR3 is 12 residues. The V and J ends lost 10 bases and 4 bases, in that order; junction bases with no gene match: 7. Per germline, CDR1 MNHNS and CDR2 SASEGT. As DNA, the CDR3 is TGTGCCACAACCGGGACAGCATACGAGCAGTACTTC. Translated, it gives CATTGTAYEQYF.

The rearrangement uses TRBV27 and TRBJ2-3, with TRBD1 matching over 8 bases. This CDR3 has 19 residues. Unmatched junction bases numbered 18, after V lost 4 bases and J lost 3 bases. Germline assignment: CDR1 MNHEY and CDR2 SMNVEV (reference sequence). CDR3 DNA sequence: TGTGCCAGCAGTTCTTATCGAATATTTGGACAGGGCGAGACAGATACGCAGTATTTT. Protein sequence: CASSSYRIFGQGETDTQYF.

The V and J genes are TRBV5-6 and TRBJ2-4; 7 bases are shared with TRBD2. Germline-derived CDR1 and CDR2 are SGHDT and YYEEEE. J was trimmed by 8 bases and V by 4 bases; bases with no gene match: 12. CDR3 length: 15 residues. CDR3 in amino acids: CASSTLTSLYDIQYF. As DNA, the CDR3 is TGTGCCAGCAGCACCCTGACTAGCCTCTATGACATTCAGTACTTC.

The chain has TRBV6-6 and TRBJ2-1, with D hard to call. CDR3 length equals 12 residues. Deletions cut 5 bases from V and 9 bases from J, with 11 bases between. Per the germline V gene, CDR1 is MNHNY and CDR2 is SVGAGI (reference sequence). The CDR3: CASSTDTAEQFF. The CDR3 nucleotides read TGTGCCAGCAGTACCGACACAGCTGAGCAGTTCTTC.

This chain joins TRBV15 and TRBJ2-7; D may be TRBD1 (5 bases). Looked up from germline, CDR1 is LNHNV and CDR2 is YYDKDF (reference sequence). The CDR3 runs 17 residues. Trimming took off 0 bases at V and 9 bases at J, with 24 bases between the two ends. DNA of the CDR3: TGTGCCACCAGCAGAGATACGATAGGACATGCCGATACGGGGCAGTACTTC. Translating gives CATSRDTIGHADTGQYF.

This rearrangement joins TRBV9 to TRBJ2-1, with 13 positions matching TRBD2. The V gene end was trimmed by 4 bases and the J gene end by 8 bases; junction bases not matched to a gene: 9. Per germline, CDR1 SGDLS and CDR2 YYNGEE. CDR3 length: 16 residues. The CDR3 loop reads CASSYTGTSGIHEQFF. As DNA, the CDR3 is TGTGCCAGCAGCTATACCGGGACTAGCGGGATTCATGAGCAGTTCTTC. The full variable domain, in which reference TRBV9 and TRBJ2-1 provide the parts outside the CDR3, is DSGVTQTPKHLITATGQRVTLRCSPRSGDLSVYWYQQSLDQGLQFLIQYYNGEERAKGNILERFSAQQFPDLHSELNLSSLELGDSALYFCASSYTGTSGIHEQFFGPGTRLTVL.

The chain employs TRBV19 and TRBJ1-2; 9 nucleotides match TRBD1. Germline V gene sequence: CDR1 LNHDA, CDR2 SQIVND (reference sequence). V trimming: 5 bases; J trimming: 3 bases; junction bases outside the gene matches: 7. This CDR3 has 15 amino acids. The CDR3 sequence: CASSRPGQGDYGYTF. The DNA of the CDR3 is TGTGCCAGTAGTCGACCGGGACAGGGTGACTATGGCTACACCTTC.

V usage is TRBV11-3 and J usage is TRBJ2-7; 9 bases align to TRBD2. CDR1 and CDR2 from the germline V gene are SGHNT and YENEEA. V shed 3 bases and J 1 base; nucleotides not matched to a gene: 13. This CDR3 comprises 18 residues. CDR3 nucleotides: TGTGCCAGCAGCTTGACGACTAGCGGAGCCACGGGGTCCTACGAGCAGTACTTC. It specifies CASSLTTSGATGSYEQYF.

This chain joins TRBV18 and TRBJ2-1; 12 positions agree with TRBD2. This CDR3 spans 16 amino acids. Germline V gene lookup returns CDR1 KGHSH and CDR2 LQKENI. V shed 4 bases and J 7 bases; nucleotides not matched to a gene: 8. The CDR3 is CASSHRLAGEGNEQFF. The CDR3 coding sequence is TGTGCCAGCTCACACCGACTAGCGGGAGAGGGGAATGAGCAGTTCTTC.

V and J are TRBV11-3 and TRBJ2-2; the match to TRBD1 covers 7 bases. Germline trimming cut 5 bases from V and 6 bases from J; bases unmatched to any gene: 12. CDR1 and CDR2 (germline): SGHNT, YENEEA. The CDR3 consists of 16 residues. CDR3 sequence: CASSPRTGSRSGELFF. Here the CDR3 DNA reads TGTGCCAGCAGCCCCCGGACAGGTTCTCGATCCGGGGAGCTGTTTTTT.

The chain joins TRBV7-2 to TRBJ2-7, with a tentative D call TRBD1 (6 bases). CDR3 length: 14 amino acids. Germline CDR1 is SGHTA and CDR2 is FQGNSA. Between the trimmed V and J ends, which lost 2 bases and 0 bases, there was a span of 8 bases. In nucleotides, the CDR3 is TGTGCCAGCAGCTTATTAGGGGGCTCCTACGAGCAGTACTTC. This encodes CASSLLGGSYEQYF.

This chain connects TRBV7-2 to TRBJ1-2; TRBD1 matches at 8 bases. The germline CDR1 and CDR2 sequences are SGHTA and FQGNSA. The CDR3 has 16 residues. The J segment lost 4 bases and the V segment lost 2 bases, leaving 9 bases of the junction unmatched. In DNA form, the CDR3 reads TGTGCCAGCAGCTTATCCAGGGGGCCCCACCTCTATGGCTACACCTTC. Translation: CASSLSRGPHLYGYTF.